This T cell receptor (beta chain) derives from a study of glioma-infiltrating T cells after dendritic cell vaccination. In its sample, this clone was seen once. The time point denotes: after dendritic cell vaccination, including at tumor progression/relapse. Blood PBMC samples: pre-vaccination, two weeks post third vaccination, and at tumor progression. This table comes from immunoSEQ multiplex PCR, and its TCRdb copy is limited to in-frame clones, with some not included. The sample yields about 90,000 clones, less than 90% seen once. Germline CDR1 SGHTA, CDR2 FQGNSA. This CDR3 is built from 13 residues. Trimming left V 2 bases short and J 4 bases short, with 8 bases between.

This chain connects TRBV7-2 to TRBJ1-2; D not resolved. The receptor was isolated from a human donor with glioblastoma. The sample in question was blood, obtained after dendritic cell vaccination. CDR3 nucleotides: TGTGCCAGCAGCTTACGGCCAGGCTATGGCTACACCTTC. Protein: CASSLRPGYGYTF. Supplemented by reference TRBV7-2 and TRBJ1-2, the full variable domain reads GAGVSQSPSNKVTEKGKDVELRCDPISGHTALYWYRQSLGQGLEFLIYFQGNSAPDKSGLPSDRFSAERTGGSVSTLTIQRTQQEDSAVYLCASSLRPGYGYTFGSGTRLTVV.